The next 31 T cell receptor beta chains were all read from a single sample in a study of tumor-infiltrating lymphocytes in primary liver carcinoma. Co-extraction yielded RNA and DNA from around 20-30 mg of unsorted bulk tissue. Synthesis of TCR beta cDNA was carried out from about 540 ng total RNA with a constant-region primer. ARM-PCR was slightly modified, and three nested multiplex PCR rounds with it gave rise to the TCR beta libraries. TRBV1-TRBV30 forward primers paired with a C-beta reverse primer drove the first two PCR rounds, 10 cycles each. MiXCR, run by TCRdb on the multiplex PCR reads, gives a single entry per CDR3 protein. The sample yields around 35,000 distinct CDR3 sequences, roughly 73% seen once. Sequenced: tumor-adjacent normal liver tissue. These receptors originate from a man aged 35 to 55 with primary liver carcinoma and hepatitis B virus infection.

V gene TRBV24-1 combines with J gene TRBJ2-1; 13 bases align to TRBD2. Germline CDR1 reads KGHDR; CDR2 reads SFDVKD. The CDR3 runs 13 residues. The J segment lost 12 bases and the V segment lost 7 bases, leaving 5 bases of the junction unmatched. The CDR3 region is CATRLAGGGVQFF. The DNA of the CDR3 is TGTGCCACCAGACTAGCGGGAGGGGGTGTGCAGTTCTTC.

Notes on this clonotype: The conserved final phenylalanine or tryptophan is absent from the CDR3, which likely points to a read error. The CDR3 here is CANTPGLSYEQYI. The DNA for the CDR3 is TGTGCCAACACCCCAGGACTCTCCTACGAGCAGTACATC. The chain is built from TRBV6-6 and TRBJ2-7, with D perhaps TRBD2 (5 bases). The CDR3 sequence is 13 residues long. V dropped 10 bases and J dropped 0 bases, with 13 bases sitting between them. The germline V gene encodes CDR1 MNHNY and CDR2 SVGAGI (reference sequence).

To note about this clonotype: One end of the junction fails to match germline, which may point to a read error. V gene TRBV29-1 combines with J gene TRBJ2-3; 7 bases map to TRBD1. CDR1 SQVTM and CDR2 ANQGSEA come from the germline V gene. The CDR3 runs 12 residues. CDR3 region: CSTETGTDMQYF. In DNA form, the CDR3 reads TGCAGCACCGAAACTGGGACAGATATGCAGTATTTT.

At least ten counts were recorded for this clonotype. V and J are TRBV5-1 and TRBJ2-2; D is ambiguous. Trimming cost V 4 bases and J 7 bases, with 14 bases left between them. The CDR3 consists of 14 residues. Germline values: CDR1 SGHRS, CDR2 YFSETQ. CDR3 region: CASSRPSVDGELFF. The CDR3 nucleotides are TGCGCCAGCAGCCGCCCCTCTGTTGACGGGGAGCTGTTTTTT.

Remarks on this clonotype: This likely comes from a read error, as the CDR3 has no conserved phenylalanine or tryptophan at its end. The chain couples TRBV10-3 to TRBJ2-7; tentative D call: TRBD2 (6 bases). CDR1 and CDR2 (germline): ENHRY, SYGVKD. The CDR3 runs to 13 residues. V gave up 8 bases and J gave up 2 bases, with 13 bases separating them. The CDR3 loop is CAILGRSAYEQYL. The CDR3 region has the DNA TGTGCCATCCTCGGGAGATCCGCCTACGAGCAGTACTTA.

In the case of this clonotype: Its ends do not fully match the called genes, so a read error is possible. The CDR3 reads CASSENLMGAAVGETQHF. In DNA form, the CDR3 reads TGTGCCAGCAGTGAAAATTTAATGGGGGCGGCCGTCGGAGAGACCCAGCACTTC. The genes are TRBV6-1 and TRBJ2-5, with D possibly TRBD1 on 6 matching bases. Germline V gene lookup returns CDR1 MNHNS and CDR2 SASEGT. This CDR3 has 18 amino acids.

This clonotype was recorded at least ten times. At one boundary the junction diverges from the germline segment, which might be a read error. CDR3 loop: CASSLGNEQFF. CDR3 nucleotides: TGTGCCAGCAGTCTCGGCAATGAGCAATTCTTC. This chain connects TRBV12-3 or TRBV12-4 to TRBJ2-1; no clear D. The CDR3 consists of 11 residues.

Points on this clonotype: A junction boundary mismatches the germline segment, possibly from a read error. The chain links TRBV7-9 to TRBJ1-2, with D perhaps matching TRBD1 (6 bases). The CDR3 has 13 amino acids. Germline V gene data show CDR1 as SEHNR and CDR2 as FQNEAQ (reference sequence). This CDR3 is CASSRQGFGGYTF. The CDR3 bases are TGTGCCAGCAGCCGCCAGGGCTTCGGGGGCTACACATTC.

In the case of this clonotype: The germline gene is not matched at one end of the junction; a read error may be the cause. The CDR3 DNA is TGTGCTTGGAGTCCCAGCGGCCACAATGAGCAGTTCTTC. This sequence encodes CAWSPSGHNEQFF. This chain links TRBV30 with TRBJ2-1, with D possibly matching TRBD2 (5 bases). Germline V gene data show CDR1 as GTSNPN and CDR2 as SVGIG (reference sequence). The length of the CDR3 is 13 residues.

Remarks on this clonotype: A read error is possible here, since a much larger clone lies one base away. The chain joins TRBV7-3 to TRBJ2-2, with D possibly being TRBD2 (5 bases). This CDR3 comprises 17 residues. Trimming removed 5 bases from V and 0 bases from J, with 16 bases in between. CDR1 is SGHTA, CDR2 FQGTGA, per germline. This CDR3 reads CASSHDEAGANTGELFF. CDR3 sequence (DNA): TGTGCCAGCAGCCACGACGAGGCGGGCGCGAACACCGGGGAGCTGTTTTTT.

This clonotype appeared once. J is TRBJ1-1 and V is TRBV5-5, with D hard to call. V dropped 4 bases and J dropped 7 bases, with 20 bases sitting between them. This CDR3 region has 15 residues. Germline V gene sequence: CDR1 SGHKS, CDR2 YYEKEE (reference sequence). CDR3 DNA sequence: TGTGCCAGCAGCCATGAGGGCGAGCGGCACAGTGAAGCTTTCTTT. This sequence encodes CASSHEGERHSEAFF.

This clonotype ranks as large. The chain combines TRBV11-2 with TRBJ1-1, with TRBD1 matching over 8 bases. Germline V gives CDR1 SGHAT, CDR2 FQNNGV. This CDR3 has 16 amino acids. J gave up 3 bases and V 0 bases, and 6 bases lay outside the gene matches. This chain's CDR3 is CASSLDRTGIDTEAFF. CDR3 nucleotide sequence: TGTGCCAGCAGCTTAGATCGGACAGGGATTGACACTGAAGCTTTCTTT.

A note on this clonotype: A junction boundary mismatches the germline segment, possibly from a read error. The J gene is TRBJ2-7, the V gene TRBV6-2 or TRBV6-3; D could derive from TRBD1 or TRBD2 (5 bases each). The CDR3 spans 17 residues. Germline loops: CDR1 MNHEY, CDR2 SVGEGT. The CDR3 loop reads CASTSNFGAQGAYEQYF. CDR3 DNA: TGTGCCAGCACCAGCAATTTCGGGGCACAAGGAGCCTACGAGCAGTATTTC.

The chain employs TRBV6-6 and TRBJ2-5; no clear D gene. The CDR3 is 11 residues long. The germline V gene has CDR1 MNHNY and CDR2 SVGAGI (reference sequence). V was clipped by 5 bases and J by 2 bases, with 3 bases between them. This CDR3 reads CASSPQETQYF. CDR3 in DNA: TGTGCCAGCAGTCCTCAAGAGACCCAGTACTTC.

Here the CDR3 DNA reads TGTGCCAGCAGCTTGCATGTGTTCTACAATGAGCAGTTCTTC. Protein sequence: CASSLHVFYNEQFF. The rearrangement uses TRBV6-2 or TRBV6-3 and TRBJ2-1, with D uncertain. Per the germline V gene, CDR1 is MNHEY and CDR2 is SVGEGT. Trimming pared 6 bases from V and 3 bases from J, leaving 12 bases between. There are 14 residues in the CDR3.

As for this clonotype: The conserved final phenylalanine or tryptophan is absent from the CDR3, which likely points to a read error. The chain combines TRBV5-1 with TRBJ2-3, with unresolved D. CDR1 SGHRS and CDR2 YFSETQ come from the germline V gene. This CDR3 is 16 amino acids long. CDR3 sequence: CASSLRTGGSRDTQYC. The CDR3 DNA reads TGCGCCAGCAGCTTGAGGACGGGCGGCAGCAGAGATACGCAGTATTGT.

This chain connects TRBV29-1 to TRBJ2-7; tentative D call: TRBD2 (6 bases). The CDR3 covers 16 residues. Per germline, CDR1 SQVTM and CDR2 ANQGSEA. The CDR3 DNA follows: TGCAACGCCATAACATCTGGGACTGGCGCTCCCTACGAGCAGTACTTC. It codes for CNAITSGTGAPYEQYF.

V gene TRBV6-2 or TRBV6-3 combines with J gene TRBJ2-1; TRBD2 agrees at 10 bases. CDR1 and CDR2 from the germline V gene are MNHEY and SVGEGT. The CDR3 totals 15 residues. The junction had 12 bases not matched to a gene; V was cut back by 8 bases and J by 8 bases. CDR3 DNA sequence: TGTGCCAGCGGTTGGACTAGCGGCTCTTACTATGAGCAGTTCTTC. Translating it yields CASGWTSGSYYEQFF.

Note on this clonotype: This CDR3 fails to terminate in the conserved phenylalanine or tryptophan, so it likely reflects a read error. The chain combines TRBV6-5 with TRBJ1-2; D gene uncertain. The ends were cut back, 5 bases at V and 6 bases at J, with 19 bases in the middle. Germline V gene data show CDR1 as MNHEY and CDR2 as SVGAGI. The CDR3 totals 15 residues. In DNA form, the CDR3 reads TGTGCCAGCAGTGCACCCGACATGGGAAATCATGGCTACACCCTC. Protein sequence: CASSAPDMGNHGYTL.

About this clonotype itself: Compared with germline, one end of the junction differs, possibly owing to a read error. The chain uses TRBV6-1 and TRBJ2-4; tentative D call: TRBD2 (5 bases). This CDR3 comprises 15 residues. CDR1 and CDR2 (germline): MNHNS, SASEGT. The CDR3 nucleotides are TGTGTCAGCAGTGAAATCGGGCTAGCCAAAAACGTTCAGTACTTC. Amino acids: CVSSEIGLAKNVQYF.

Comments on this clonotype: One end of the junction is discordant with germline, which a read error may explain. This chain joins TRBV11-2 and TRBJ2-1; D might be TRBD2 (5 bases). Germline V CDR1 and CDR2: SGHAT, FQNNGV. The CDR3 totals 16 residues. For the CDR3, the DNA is TGTGCCAGCAGCTTTGAGGGATGGTGGCGCTTCAATGGGCAGTTCTTC. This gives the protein CASSFEGWWRFNGQFF.

In DNA, the CDR3 is TGTGCCAGCAGTACATTAGGGGAGGAGTCCTACGAGCAGTACTTC. Translation gives CASSTLGEESYEQYF. The chain combines TRBV13 with TRBJ2-7; D may be TRBD2 (6 bases). The germline V gene encodes CDR1 PRHDT and CDR2 FYEKMQ (reference sequence). The CDR3 has 15 residues. V was trimmed by 6 bases and J by 1 base, leaving 16 bases between them.

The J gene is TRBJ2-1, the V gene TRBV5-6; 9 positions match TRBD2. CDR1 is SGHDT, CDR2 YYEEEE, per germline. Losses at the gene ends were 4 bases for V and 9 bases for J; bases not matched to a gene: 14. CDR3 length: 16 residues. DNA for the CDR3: TGTGCCAGCAGCGTTATGGCTAGCGGGGAGGAGGGTGAGCAGTTCTTC. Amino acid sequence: CASSVMASGEEGEQFF.

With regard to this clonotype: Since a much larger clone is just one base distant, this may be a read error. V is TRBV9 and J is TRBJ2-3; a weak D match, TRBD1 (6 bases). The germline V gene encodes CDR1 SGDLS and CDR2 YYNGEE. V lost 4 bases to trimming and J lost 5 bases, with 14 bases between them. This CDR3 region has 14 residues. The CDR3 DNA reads TGTGCCAGCAGCCAGGGGACCGGCATAGATACGCAGTATTTT. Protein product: CASSQGTGIDTQYF.

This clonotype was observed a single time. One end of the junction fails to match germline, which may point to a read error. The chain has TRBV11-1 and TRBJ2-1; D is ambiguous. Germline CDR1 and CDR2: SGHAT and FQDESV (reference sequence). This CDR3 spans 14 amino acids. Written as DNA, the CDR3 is TGTGACAGCAGCCTAAGCAGGATATACAATGAGCAGTTCTTC. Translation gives CDSSLSRIYNEQFF. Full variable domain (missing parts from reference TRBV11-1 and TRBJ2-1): EAEVAQSPRYKITEKSQAVAFWCDPISGHATLYWYRQILGQGPELLVQFQDESVVDDSQLPKDRFSAERLKGVDSTLKIQPAELGDSAMYLCDSSLSRIYNEQFFGPGTRLTVL.

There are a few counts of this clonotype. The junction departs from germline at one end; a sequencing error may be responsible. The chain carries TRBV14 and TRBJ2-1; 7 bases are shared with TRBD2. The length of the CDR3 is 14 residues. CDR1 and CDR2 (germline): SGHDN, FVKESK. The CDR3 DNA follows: TGTGTCAGCAGTCTAACTAGCGCGTGGGATGAGCAGTTCTTC. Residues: CVSSLTSAWDEQFF.

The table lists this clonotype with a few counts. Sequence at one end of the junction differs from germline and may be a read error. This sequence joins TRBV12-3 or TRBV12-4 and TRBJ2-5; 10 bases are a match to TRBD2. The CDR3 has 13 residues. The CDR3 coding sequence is TGTGACAGTTCGCTAGCGGGAGTGGAGACCCAGTATTTC. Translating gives CDSSLAGVETQYF.

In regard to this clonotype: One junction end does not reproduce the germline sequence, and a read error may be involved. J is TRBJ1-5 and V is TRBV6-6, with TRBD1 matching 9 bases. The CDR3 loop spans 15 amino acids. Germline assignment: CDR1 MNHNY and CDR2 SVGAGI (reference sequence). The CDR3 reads CACRHRDRGFQPQHF. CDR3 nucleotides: TGTGCCTGCAGACACCGTGACAGGGGGTTTCAGCCCCAGCATTTT.

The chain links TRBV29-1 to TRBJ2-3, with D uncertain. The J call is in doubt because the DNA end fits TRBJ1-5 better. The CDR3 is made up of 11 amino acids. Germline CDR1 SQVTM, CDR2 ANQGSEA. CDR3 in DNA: TGCAGCTCTGAGCACGGGGTTACGCAGCATTTT. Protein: CSSEHGVTQHF.

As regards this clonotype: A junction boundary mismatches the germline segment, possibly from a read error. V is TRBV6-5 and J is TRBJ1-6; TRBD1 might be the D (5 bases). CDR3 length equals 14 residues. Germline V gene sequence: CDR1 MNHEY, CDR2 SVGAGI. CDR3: CASSREDTDSPLQF. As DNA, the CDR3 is TGTGCCAGCAGTCGTGAGGACACAGATTCACCCCTCCAGTTT.

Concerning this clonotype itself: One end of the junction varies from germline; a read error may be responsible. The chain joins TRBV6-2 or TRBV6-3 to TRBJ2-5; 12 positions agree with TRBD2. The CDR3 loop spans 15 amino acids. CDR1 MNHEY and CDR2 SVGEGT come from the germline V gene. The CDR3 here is CASSPPTSGSETQHF. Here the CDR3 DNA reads TGTGCAAGCAGTCCCCCGACTAGCGGGAGTGAGACCCAGCACTTC.